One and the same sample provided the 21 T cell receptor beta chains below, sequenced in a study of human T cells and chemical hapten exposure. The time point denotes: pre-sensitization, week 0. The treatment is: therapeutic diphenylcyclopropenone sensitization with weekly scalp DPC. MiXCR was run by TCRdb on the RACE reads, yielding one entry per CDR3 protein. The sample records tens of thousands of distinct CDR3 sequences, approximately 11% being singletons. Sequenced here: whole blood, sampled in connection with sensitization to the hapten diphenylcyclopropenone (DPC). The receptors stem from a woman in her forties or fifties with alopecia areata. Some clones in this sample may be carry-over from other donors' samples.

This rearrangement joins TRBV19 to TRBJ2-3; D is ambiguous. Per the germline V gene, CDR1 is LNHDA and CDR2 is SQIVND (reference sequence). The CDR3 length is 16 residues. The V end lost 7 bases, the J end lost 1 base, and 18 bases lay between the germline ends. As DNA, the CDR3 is TGTGCCAGTACCGACATAGGAAGGCTAGGCACAGATACGCAGTATTTT. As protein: CASTDIGRLGTDTQYF.

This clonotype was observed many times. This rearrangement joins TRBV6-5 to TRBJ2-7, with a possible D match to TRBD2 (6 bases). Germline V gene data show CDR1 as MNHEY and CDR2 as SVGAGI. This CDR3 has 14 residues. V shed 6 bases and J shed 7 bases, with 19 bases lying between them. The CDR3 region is CASRPGLLRGEQYF. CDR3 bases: TGTGCCAGCAGGCCGGGACTCCTTCGAGGAGAGCAGTACTTC.

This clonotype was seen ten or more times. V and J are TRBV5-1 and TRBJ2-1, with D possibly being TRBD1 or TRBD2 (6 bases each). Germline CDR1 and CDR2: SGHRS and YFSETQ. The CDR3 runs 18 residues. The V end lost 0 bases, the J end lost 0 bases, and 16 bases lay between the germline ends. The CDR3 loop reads CASSLGQGRISSYNEQFF. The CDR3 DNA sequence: TGCGCCAGCAGCTTGGGGCAGGGGAGGATTAGCTCCTACAATGAGCAGTTCTTC.

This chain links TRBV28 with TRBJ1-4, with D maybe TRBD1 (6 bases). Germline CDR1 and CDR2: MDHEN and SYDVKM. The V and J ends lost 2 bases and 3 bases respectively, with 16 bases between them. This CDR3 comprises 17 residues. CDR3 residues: CASSLMQGMAANEKLFF. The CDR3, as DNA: TGTGCCAGCAGTTTAATGCAGGGGATGGCGGCTAATGAAAAACTGTTTTTT.

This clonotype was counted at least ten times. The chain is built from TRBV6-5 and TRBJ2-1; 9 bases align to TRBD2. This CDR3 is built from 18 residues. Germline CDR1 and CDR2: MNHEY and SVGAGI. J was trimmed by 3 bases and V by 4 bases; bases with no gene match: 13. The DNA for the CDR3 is TGTGCCAGCAGTTTCATGCGGGGGGGCCTCGGGCTCTACAATGAGCAGTTCTTC. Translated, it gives CASSFMRGGLGLYNEQFF.

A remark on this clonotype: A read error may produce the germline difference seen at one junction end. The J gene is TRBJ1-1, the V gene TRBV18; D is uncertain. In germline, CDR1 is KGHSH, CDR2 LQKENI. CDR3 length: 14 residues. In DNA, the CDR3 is TGTGCCAGCACACCGTCTAACAGGAACACTGAAGCTTTCTTT. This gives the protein CASTPSNRNTEAFF.

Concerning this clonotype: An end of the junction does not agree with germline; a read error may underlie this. The CDR3 here is CASTQPQHRELGGNTIYF. DNA of the CDR3: TGCGCCAGCACTCAACCACAGCACAGGGAGTTGGGTGGAAACACCATATATTTT. This chain connects TRBV23-1 to TRBJ1-3; perhaps TRBD1 as D (6 bases). TRBV23-1 is an open reading frame whose function is uncertain. The length of the CDR3 is 18 residues.

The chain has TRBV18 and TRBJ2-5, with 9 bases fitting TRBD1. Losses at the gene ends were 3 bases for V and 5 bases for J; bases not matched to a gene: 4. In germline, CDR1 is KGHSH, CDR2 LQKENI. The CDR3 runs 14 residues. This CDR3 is CASSPRTGEETQYF. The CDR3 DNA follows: TGTGCCAGCTCACCGCGGACAGGGGAGGAGACCCAGTACTTC. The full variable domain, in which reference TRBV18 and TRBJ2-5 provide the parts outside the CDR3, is NAGVMQNPRHLVRRRGQEARLRCSPMKGHSHVYWYRQLPEEGLKFMVYLQKENIIDESGMPKERFSAEFPKEGPSILRIQQVVRGDSAAYFCASSPRTGEETQYFGPGTRLLVL.

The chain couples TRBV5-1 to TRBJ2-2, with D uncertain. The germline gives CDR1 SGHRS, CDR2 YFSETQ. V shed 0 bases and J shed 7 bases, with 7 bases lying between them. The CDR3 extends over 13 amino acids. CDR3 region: CASSLGDGGELFF. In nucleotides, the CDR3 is TGCGCCAGCAGCTTGGGCGACGGCGGGGAGCTGTTTTTT.

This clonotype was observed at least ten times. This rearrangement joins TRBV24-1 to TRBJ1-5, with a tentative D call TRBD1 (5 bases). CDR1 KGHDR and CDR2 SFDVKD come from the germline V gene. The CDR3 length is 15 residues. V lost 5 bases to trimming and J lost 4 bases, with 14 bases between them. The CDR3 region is CATSADGTGNQPQHF. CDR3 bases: TGTGCCACCAGTGCCGACGGGACGGGAAATCAGCCCCAGCATTTT.

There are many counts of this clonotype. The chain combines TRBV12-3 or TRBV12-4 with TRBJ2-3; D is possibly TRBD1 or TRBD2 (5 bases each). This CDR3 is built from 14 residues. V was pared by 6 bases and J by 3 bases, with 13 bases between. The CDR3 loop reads CASRWGPGTDTQYF. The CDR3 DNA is TGTGCCAGCAGATGGGGCCCGGGGACAGATACGCAGTATTTT.

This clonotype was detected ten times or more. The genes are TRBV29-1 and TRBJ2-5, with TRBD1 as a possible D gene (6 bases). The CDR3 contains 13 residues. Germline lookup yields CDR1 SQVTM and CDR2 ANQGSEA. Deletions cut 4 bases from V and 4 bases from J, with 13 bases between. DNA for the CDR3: TGCAGCGTTGGACCCTCAGGGGCAGAGACCCAGTACTTC. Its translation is CSVGPSGAETQYF.

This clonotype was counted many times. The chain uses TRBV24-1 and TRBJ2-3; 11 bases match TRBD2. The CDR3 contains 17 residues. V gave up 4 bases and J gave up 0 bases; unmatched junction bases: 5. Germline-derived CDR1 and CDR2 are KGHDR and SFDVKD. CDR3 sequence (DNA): TGTGCCACCAGTGAATCCGGGACTAGCGGAAGCACAGATACGCAGTATTTT. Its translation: CATSESGTSGSTDTQYF.

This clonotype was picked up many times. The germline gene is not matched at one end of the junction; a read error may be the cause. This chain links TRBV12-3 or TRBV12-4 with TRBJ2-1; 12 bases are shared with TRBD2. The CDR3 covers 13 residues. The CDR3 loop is CASSLAGGAEQFF. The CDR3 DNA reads TGTGCCAGCAGTCTAGCGGGAGGGGCTGAGCAGTTCTTC.

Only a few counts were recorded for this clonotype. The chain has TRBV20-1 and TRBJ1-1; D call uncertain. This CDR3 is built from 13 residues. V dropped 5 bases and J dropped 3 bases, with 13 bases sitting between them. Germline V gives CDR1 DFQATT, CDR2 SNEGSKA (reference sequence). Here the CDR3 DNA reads TGCAGTGCTCCCAAAGGAGGCGACACTGAAGCTTTCTTT. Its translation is CSAPKGGDTEAFF.

The CDR3 spells CASSPYLKNYEQYF. The DNA of the CDR3 is TGTGCCAGCAGTCCGTACCTAAAAAACTACGAGCAGTACTTC. The chain is built from TRBV6-6 and TRBJ2-7; D gene uncertain. The CDR3 has 14 amino acids. Germline V lookup: CDR1 MNHNY, CDR2 SVGAGI (reference sequence). Trimming shortened V by 5 bases and J by 3 bases, and 14 bases separated the two germline ends.

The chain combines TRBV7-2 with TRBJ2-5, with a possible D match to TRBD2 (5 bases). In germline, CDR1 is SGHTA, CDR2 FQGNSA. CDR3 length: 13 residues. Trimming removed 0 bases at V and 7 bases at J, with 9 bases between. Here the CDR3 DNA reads TGTGCCAGCAGCTTAGCGCTAGGAGGGACCCAGTACTTC. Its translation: CASSLALGGTQYF. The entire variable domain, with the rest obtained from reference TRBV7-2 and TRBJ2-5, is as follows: GAGVSQSPSNKVTEKGKDVELRCDPISGHTALYWYRQSLGQGLEFLIYFQGNSAPDKSGLPSDRFSAERTGGSVSTLTIQRTQQEDSAVYLCASSLALGGTQYFGPGTRLLVL.

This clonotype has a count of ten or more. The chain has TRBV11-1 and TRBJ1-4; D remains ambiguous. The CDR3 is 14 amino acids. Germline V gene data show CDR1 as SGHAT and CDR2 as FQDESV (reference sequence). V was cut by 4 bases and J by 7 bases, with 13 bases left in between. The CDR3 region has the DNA TGTGCCAGCAGCTGGTCGGGAGGTGCTGAAAAACTGTTTTTT. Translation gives CASSWSGGAEKLFF.

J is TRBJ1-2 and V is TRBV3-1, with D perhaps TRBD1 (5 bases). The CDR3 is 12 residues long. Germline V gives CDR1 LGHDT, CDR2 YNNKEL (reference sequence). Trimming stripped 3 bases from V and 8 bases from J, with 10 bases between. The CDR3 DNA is TGTGCCAGCAGCCAGACAGACAGAGGCTACACCTTC. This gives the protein CASSQTDRGYTF.

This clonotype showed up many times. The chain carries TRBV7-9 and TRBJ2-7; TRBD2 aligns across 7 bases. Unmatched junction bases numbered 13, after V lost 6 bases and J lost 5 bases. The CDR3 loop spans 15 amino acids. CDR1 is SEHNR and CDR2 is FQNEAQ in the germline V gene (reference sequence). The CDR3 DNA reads TGTGCCAGCAGTCGTGGATGGGGAGCGGGAAACGAGCAGTACTTC. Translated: CASSRGWGAGNEQYF.

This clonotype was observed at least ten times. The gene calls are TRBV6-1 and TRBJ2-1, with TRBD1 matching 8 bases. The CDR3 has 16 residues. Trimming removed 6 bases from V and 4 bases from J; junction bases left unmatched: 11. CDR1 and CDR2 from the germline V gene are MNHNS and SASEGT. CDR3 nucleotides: TGTGCCAGCAGGGACGCCGCCAGGGGGCTTTACAATGAGCAGTTCTTC. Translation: CASRDAARGLYNEQFF.